The 28 T cell receptor beta chains reported below all come from one sample, sequenced in a study of control samples from healthy donors and cancer patients (dated by TCRdb to about 2020). Receptors were amplified or captured by the immunoSEQ multiplex PCR assay. TCRdb re-hosts the immuneACCESS table, in-frame sequences only. Its copies lack some clones; in the studies checked, an unresolved V gene accounts for under half of them, and the cause for the rest is not known. Counted in this sample were approximately 170,000 clones; approximately 90% of them appeared once. The ten largest make up 0.68% of the sample. The sequenced sample consisted of blood. The receptors derive from a woman aged 30 to 39 in good health.

This chain joins TRBV11-2 and TRBJ2-7, with 13 bases aligning to TRBD2. CDR1 is SGHAT and CDR2 is FQNNGV in the germline V gene. The J segment lost 1 base and the V segment lost 5 bases, leaving 2 bases of the junction unmatched. The CDR3 length is 15 residues. The CDR3 nucleotides are TGTGCCAGCAGCCCGACTAGCGGGAGGTCCTACGAGCAGTACTTC. Translation gives CASSPTSGRSYEQYF.

The DNA of the CDR3 is TGTGCCAGCAGGGAGCCCAGGAGCTCCTACGAGCAGTACTTC. Amino acid sequence: CASREPRSSYEQYF. The chain recombines TRBV6-5 with TRBJ2-7; D is ambiguous. Germline CDR1 is MNHEY and CDR2 is SVGAGI. This CDR3 spans 14 amino acids. The germline V and J ends were trimmed by 6 bases and 0 bases, with 12 bases remaining between them.

The V and J genes are TRBV5-4 and TRBJ2-7, with 11 bases fitting TRBD2. This CDR3 has 15 amino acids. The germline V gene encodes CDR1 SGHNT and CDR2 YYREEE (reference sequence). V trimming: 4 bases; J trimming: 3 bases; junction bases outside the gene matches: 6. CDR3 amino acids: CASSGGLAGVYEQYF. The DNA of the CDR3 is TGTGCCAGCAGCGGAGGACTAGCGGGTGTCTACGAGCAGTACTTC. Together with reference TRBV5-4 and TRBJ2-7, the CDR3 gives the full variable domain: ETGVTQSPTHLIKTRGQQVTLRCSSQSGHNTVSWYQQALGQGPQFIFQYYREEENGRGNFPPRFSGLQFPNYSSELNVNALELDDSALYLCASSGGLAGVYEQYFGPGTRLTVT.

This chain uses TRBV2 with TRBJ2-1; TRBD1 is a possible D gene (5 bases). Germline V gives CDR1 SNHLY, CDR2 FYNNEI. This CDR3 region has 15 residues. The V end lost 4 bases, the J end lost 6 bases, and 16 bases lay between the germline ends. The CDR3 DNA reads as TGTGCCAGCAGTGTTAGGGGCGGAAAGGGCAATGAGCAGTTCTTC. It specifies CASSVRGGKGNEQFF.

The chain recombines TRBV11-2 with TRBJ1-2, with 7 bases aligning to TRBD1. V was pared by 7 bases and J by 5 bases, with 10 bases of the junction left unmatched. Germline CDR1 SGHAT, CDR2 FQNNGV. The CDR3 is 14 amino acids. The CDR3 DNA is TGTGCCAGCACCGTGACAGGGCGAAGATATGGCTACACCTTC. It specifies CASTVTGRRYGYTF.

V is TRBV2 and J is TRBJ2-3, with a tentative D call TRBD2 (5 bases). The V end lost 10 bases, the J end lost 2 bases, and 16 bases lay between the germline ends. The CDR3 runs to 14 residues. CDR1 and CDR2 from the germline V gene are SNHLY and FYNNEI. CDR3 coding DNA: TGTGCCACCGCGGAGGACTCGTACACAGATACGCAGTATTTT. This codes for CATAEDSYTDTQYF.

The chain links TRBV19 to TRBJ2-7, with D perhaps being TRBD1 or TRBD2 (5 bases each). This CDR3 is built from 15 residues. V dropped 6 bases and J dropped 0 bases, with 15 bases sitting between them. The germline V gene has CDR1 LNHDA and CDR2 SQIVND (reference sequence). CDR3 in DNA: TGTGCCAGTAGCCAGAGAGGGACGAGCTCCTACGAGCAGTACTTC. It specifies CASSQRGTSSYEQYF.

The chain carries TRBV5-1 and TRBJ2-1; D might be TRBD2 (6 bases). V was clipped by 3 bases and J by 4 bases, with 17 bases between them. This CDR3 is built from 16 residues. Germline CDR1 is SGHRS and CDR2 is YFSETQ. CDR3 nucleotides: TGCGCCAGCAGCTCGGGGTGGGGGGAACTTTACAATGAGCAGTTCTTC. Translation: CASSSGWGELYNEQFF.

CDR3 in DNA: TGTGCCAGCACCCGGACAGGGGCGGGCACCGGGGAGCTGTTTTTT. This translates into CASTRTGAGTGELFF. The chain joins TRBV21-1 to TRBJ2-2; the D call in the table, TRBD1, was not verified against the DNA. TRBV21-1 is described as a pseudogene. This CDR3 comprises 15 residues.

This chain uses TRBV12-3 or TRBV12-4 with TRBJ2-7; D not resolved. V gave up 6 bases and J gave up 7 bases, with 13 bases separating them. The CDR3 length is 12 residues. DNA for the CDR3: TGTGCCAGCAGCCCGGTGGTTGGAGAGCAGTACTTC. This sequence encodes CASSPVVGEQYF.

There are a few counts of this clone. The gene calls are TRBV28 and TRBJ1-3; 10 positions agree with TRBD1. In germline, CDR1 is MDHEN, CDR2 SYDVKM. V lost 6 bases to trimming and J lost 4 bases; unmatched junction nucleotides: 18. This CDR3 has 19 residues. The CDR3 DNA follows: TGTGCCAGCAGCTTTAAACGGGACAGGGGTTCAATGAGCGGAAACACCATATATTTT. Its protein product is CASSFKRDRGSMSGNTIYF.

The V call is TRBV3-1 (or the pseudogene TRBV3-2), the J call TRBJ1-5, with D possibly TRBD1 on 5 matching bases. Germline V gene lookup returns CDR1 LGHDT and CDR2 YNNKEL (reference sequence). The CDR3 sequence is 14 residues long. Trimming shortened V by 3 bases and J by 7 bases, and 13 bases separated the two germline ends. The CDR3 DNA reads TGTGCCAGCAGCCAGGGACCGCGGAACCAGCCCCAGCATTTT. It yields the protein CASSQGPRNQPQHF.

The rearrangement joins TRBV19 to TRBJ1-1, with D perhaps matching TRBD1 (5 bases). Germline CDR1 reads LNHDA; CDR2 reads SQIVND (reference sequence). CDR3 length equals 11 residues. The germline V and J ends were trimmed by 7 bases and 6 bases, with 9 bases remaining between them. CDR3 sequence: CASTRAAEAFF. The CDR3 DNA sequence: TGTGCCAGTACCAGGGCCGCTGAAGCTTTCTTT.

DNA for the CDR3: TGTGCCAGCAGCTTAGTTGGGACTAGCGGGACTGATACGCAGTATTTT. It encodes CASSLVGTSGTDTQYF. V gene TRBV13 combines with J gene TRBJ2-3; 13 bases match TRBD2. The trim removed 1 base at V and 6 bases at J, leaving 4 bases unmatched. The CDR3 loop spans 16 amino acids. In germline, CDR1 is PRHDT, CDR2 FYEKMQ (reference sequence). Filled out from reference TRBV13 and TRBJ2-3, the complete variable domain reads AAGVIQSPRHLIKEKRETATLKCYPIPRHDTVYWYQQGPGQDPQFLISFYEKMQSDKGSIPDRFSAQQFSDYHSELNMSSLELGDSALYFCASSLVGTSGTDTQYFGPGTRLTVL.

This clone came up once. The genes are TRBV18 and TRBJ2-3, with D tentatively TRBD2 (6 bases). The germline CDR1 and CDR2 sequences are KGHSH and LQKENI. The CDR3 length is 15 residues. V was pared by 3 bases and J by 3 bases, with 13 bases between. The CDR3 nucleotides are TGTGCCAGCTCACCGACTAGAGGTGAGACAGATACGCAGTATTTT. Translation: CASSPTRGETDTQYF.

This chain connects TRBV7-2 to TRBJ2-2; D call uncertain. Germline values: CDR1 SGHTA, CDR2 FQGNSA. The CDR3 contains 13 residues. V lost 1 base to trimming and J lost 14 bases, with 14 bases between them. CDR3 sequence reads: CASSLVHQAPLFF. CDR3 nucleotides: TGTGCCAGCAGCTTAGTACACCAGGCTCCCCTGTTTTTT. Combining the CDR3 with reference TRBV7-2 and TRBJ2-2 gives the whole variable domain GAGVSQSPSNKVTEKGKDVELRCDPISGHTALYWYRQSLGQGLEFLIYFQGNSAPDKSGLPSDRFSAERTGGSVSTLTIQRTQQEDSAVYLCASSLVHQAPLFFGEGSRLTVL.

This rearrangement joins TRBV18 to TRBJ2-2; 9 positions agree with TRBD1. The germline V gene has CDR1 KGHSH and CDR2 LQKENI. This CDR3 region has 15 residues. V lost 6 bases and J lost 1; bases outside the gene matches: 3. As DNA, the CDR3 is TGTGCCAGCTCGCTGGACAGGGGGAACACCGGGGAGCTGTTTTTT. Translating gives CASSLDRGNTGELFF.

The rearrangement uses TRBV19 and TRBJ2-3; 10 nucleotides line up with TRBD2. The CDR3 covers 17 residues. Losses at the gene ends were 3 bases for V and 3 bases for J; bases not matched to a gene: 9. Germline CDR1 reads LNHDA; CDR2 reads SQIVND (reference sequence). The CDR3 bases are TGTGCCAGTAGTATTACTGGGACTAGCGACCCTACAGATACGCAGTATTTT. Protein: CASSITGTSDPTDTQYF.

This chain joins TRBV5-1 and TRBJ2-7; 9 bases are a match to TRBD1. The germline V gene encodes CDR1 SGHRS and CDR2 YFSETQ. With V trimmed by 4 bases and J by 5 bases, 7 bases remained unmatched. The length of the CDR3 is 14 residues. CDR3 DNA: TGCGCCAGCAGCGTCGGGACAGGGTGGGACGAGCAGTACTTC. Translated: CASSVGTGWDEQYF. Based on the CDR3 plus reference TRBV5-1 and TRBJ2-7, the full variable domain is KAGVTQTPRYLIKTRGQQVTLSCSPISGHRSVSWYQQTPGQGLQFLFEYFSETQRNKGNFPGRFSGRQFSNSRSEMNVSTLELGDSALYLCASSVGTGWDEQYFGPGTRLTVT.

In this sample, this clone turned up once. The chain has TRBV14 and TRBJ1-5; D remains unclear. This CDR3 contains 13 residues. The V end lost 0 bases, the J end lost 8 bases, and 8 bases lay between the germline ends. Germline values: CDR1 SGHDN, CDR2 FVKESK. CDR3 sequence reads: CASSQDGYEPQHF. The CDR3 nucleotides read TGTGCCAGCAGCCAAGATGGCTACGAGCCCCAGCATTTT.

The V and J genes are TRBV28 and TRBJ2-1; D tentatively fits TRBD1 or TRBD2 (6 bases each). Trimming stripped 7 bases from V and 7 bases from J, with 29 bases between. The V gene's germline CDR1 is MDHEN and CDR2 SYDVKM. The CDR3 has 18 residues. CDR3 region: CASTIAGPLLQGQNEQFF. In DNA form, the CDR3 reads TGTGCCAGCACCATCGCGGGACCACTATTGCAGGGGCAAAATGAGCAGTTCTTC.

Comments on this clone: The same CDR3 arises from other DNA sequences in this sample as well. This rearrangement joins TRBV11-3 to TRBJ2-3; D not certain. Germline lookup yields CDR1 SGHNT and CDR2 YENEEA. The CDR3 contains 14 residues. Trimming cost V 0 bases and J 2 bases, with 6 bases left between them. This CDR3 is CASSLDRFTDTQYF. The CDR3 DNA reads TGTGCCAGCAGCTTAGACAGATTCACAGATACGCAGTATTTT.

Written as DNA, the CDR3 is TGTGCCAGCAGTGAAAATAGTCTAGCGGGAGTTGGCAATGAGCAGTTCTTC. Its protein product is CASSENSLAGVGNEQFF. The V gene is TRBV6-1, the J gene TRBJ2-1; 10 nucleotides align to TRBD2. From germline, CDR1 is MNHNS and CDR2 SASEGT. This CDR3 region has 17 residues. The V segment lost 2 bases and the J segment 6 bases; nucleotides outside the gene matches: 10.

The chain combines TRBV12-3 or TRBV12-4 with TRBJ2-7; D unresolved. The CDR3 runs to 13 residues. V dropped 4 bases and J dropped 1 base, with 8 bases sitting between them. CDR3 nucleotides: TGTGCCAGCAGTTGGCAGGTTTCCTACGAGCAGTACTTC. Its translation is CASSWQVSYEQYF.

The chain couples TRBV10-1 to TRBJ2-7; unclear D gene. CDR3 length: 13 amino acids. Germline CDR1 is WNHNN and CDR2 is SYGVQD (reference sequence). V lost 5 bases, J lost 6 bases, and 14 bases lay in between. The CDR3 sequence: CASSPHGLLEQYF. Written as DNA, the CDR3 is TGCGCCAGCAGTCCCCATGGATTGCTCGAGCAGTACTTC.

This clone was seen only a few times. V is TRBV6-5 and J is TRBJ2-7, with D possibly TRBD1 on 5 matching bases. This CDR3 has 12 residues. Trimming shortened V by 5 bases and J by 5 bases, and 10 bases separated the two germline ends. Germline lookup yields CDR1 MNHEY and CDR2 SVGAGI. This CDR3 reads CASSRGRNEQYF. The CDR3 bases are TGTGCCAGCAGTAGGGGAAGGAACGAGCAGTACTTC.

The chain combines TRBV7-2 with TRBJ1-2; 8 nucleotides agree with TRBD1. The V and J ends lost 3 bases and 8 bases, in that order; junction bases with no gene match: 8. The CDR3 runs 14 residues. Germline lookup yields CDR1 SGHTA and CDR2 FQGNSA. In nucleotides, the CDR3 is TGTGCCAGCAGCTTGGTGGACAGGGCGGAAGGCTACACCTTC. Translating gives CASSLVDRAEGYTF.

The gene calls are TRBV2 and TRBJ2-6; maybe TRBD2 (6 bases). Germline CDR1 SNHLY, CDR2 FYNNEI. Trimming left V 6 bases short and J 3 bases short, with 24 bases between. This CDR3 is 19 amino acids long. As DNA, the CDR3 is TGTGCCAGCAGGGCCCGAGGAGGGGTACTCCTAGGTGGGGCCAACGTCCTGACTTTC. It is translated as CASRARGGVLLGGANVLTF.